The sequence of this T cell receptor beta chain was determined in a study of identical twins. Study-wide results and caveats: Excess low generation probability was seen in twin-shared out-of-frame alpha sequences. Conclusions were based on cross-sectional statistical analysis, without following the same donors.

There are a few counts of this clonotype. Its antigen is unknown. Trimming stripped 11 bases from V and 2 bases from J, with 23 bases between. CDR1 is ENHRY and CDR2 is SYGVKD in the germline V gene. The CDR3 is made up of 16 amino acids. Unique molecular identifiers were present on cDNA, and template switching added a universal primer site. From the 5' RACE reads, TCRdb called clonotypes with MiXCR, one entry per CDR3 protein. The sample holds about 690,000 distinct CDR3 sequences, around 6% seen once. The chain combines TRBV10-3 with TRBJ2-3; weak D call: TRBD2 (5 bases). The specimen sequenced was naive T cells sorted from blood. The clonotype originates from a man younger than 35 in good health. CDR3 loop: CASGVGDQLDTDTQYF. As DNA, the CDR3 is TGTGCCTCGGGCGTCGGGGATCAACTAGACACAGATACGCAGTATTTT.